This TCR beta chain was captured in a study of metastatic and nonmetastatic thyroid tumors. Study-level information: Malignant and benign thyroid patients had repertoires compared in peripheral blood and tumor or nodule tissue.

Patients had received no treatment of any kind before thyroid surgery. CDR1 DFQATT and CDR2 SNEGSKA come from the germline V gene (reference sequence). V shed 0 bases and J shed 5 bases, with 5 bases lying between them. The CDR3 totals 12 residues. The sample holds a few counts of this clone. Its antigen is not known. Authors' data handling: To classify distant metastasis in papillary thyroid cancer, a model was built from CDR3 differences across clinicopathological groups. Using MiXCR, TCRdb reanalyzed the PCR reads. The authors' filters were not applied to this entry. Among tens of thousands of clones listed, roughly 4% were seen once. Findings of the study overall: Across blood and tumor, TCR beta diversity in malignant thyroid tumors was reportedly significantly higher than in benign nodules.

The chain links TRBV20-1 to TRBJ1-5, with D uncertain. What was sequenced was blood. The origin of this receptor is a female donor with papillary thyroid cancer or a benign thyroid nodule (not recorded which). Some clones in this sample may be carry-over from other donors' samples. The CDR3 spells CSARDGDQPQHF. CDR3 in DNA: TGCAGTGCTAGAGATGGGGATCAGCCCCAGCATTTT.